One sample yielded the 18 T cell receptor beta chains listed below, sequenced in a study of response to subunit inactivated influenza vaccine. TCRdb fed the RT-PCR reads into MiXCR, producing one record per CDR3 protein. The repertoire holds roughly 180,000 distinct CDR3 sequences, with about 9% as singletons. Source: non-naive T cells sorted from PBMCs, taken on the day of vaccination. The receptors stem from a man aged 50 or older who received an inactivated influenza vaccine.

To note about this clonotype: A much larger clone differs by one base, so this may be a read error. This chain uses TRBV4-1 with TRBJ1-5; D is unresolved. Germline V gene data show CDR1 as MGHRA and CDR2 as YSYEKL. The length of the CDR3 is 13 residues. Trimming pared 0 bases from V and 6 bases from J, leaving 6 bases between. As DNA, the CDR3 is TGCGCCAGCAGCCAAGATTGGGGTCAGCCCCAGCATTTT. Protein: CASSQDWGQPQHF.

Only a few counts were recorded for this clonotype. The V call is TRBV6-1, the J call TRBJ2-2; 11 nucleotides match TRBD1. J lost 7 bases, V lost 6 bases, and 10 bases had no gene match. CDR3 length equals 16 residues. From germline, CDR1 is MNHNS and CDR2 SASEGT. CDR3: CASSHPPGQGDGELFF. The CDR3 nucleotides are TGTGCCAGCAGCCATCCTCCGGGACAGGGGGACGGGGAGCTGTTTTTT.

Many counts were recorded for this clonotype. The chain uses TRBV29-1 and TRBJ2-5; D gene ambiguous. Germline CDR1 is SQVTM and CDR2 is ANQGSEA. The CDR3 totals 12 residues. With 8 bases removed from V and 3 bases from J, the gap between germline ends came to 13 bases. CDR3 sequence: CSSRTMEETQYF. CDR3 in DNA: TGCAGCTCCCGGACGATGGAAGAGACCCAGTACTTC.

This clonotype has at least ten counts. The chain joins TRBV20-1 to TRBJ2-4, with D possibly being TRBD2 (6 bases). This CDR3 comprises 16 residues. CDR1 and CDR2 (germline): DFQATT, SNEGSKA (reference sequence). V shed 0 bases and J shed 0 bases, with 12 bases lying between them. CDR3 loop: CSARETKGLAKNIQYF. The CDR3 DNA follows: TGCAGTGCTAGAGAAACTAAGGGACTAGCCAAAAACATTCAGTACTTC.

This clonotype was observed many times. The chain employs TRBV20-1 and TRBJ2-5, with 12 bases that match TRBD2. This CDR3 spans 14 amino acids. V shed 3 bases and J 2 bases; nucleotides not matched to a gene: 1. Looked up from germline, CDR1 is DFQATT and CDR2 is SNEGSKA (reference sequence). The CDR3 DNA reads TGCAGTGCTAGGACTAGCGGGGGACAAGAGACCCAGTACTTC. Translated, it gives CSARTSGGQETQYF.

This clonotype was seen repeatedly, ten times or more. The V call is TRBV7-2, the J call TRBJ2-7; D gene ambiguous. The V gene's germline CDR1 is SGHTA and CDR2 FQGNSA. CDR3 length: 13 amino acids. The V end was cut by 0 bases, the J end by 4 bases, with 7 bases between. The CDR3 bases are TGTGCCAGCAGCTTAGCGTTGCAATACGAGCAGTACTTC. It yields the protein CASSLALQYEQYF.

A few counts support this clonotype. J is TRBJ1-2 and V is TRBV2; D perhaps matches TRBD1 (5 bases). Trimming took off 6 bases at V and 10 bases at J, with 15 bases between the two ends. The CDR3 spans 12 residues. The germline CDR1 and CDR2 sequences are SNHLY and FYNNEI. The CDR3 sequence is CASRQRQTYYTF. Here the CDR3 DNA reads TGTGCCAGCAGACAACGACAGACTTACTACACCTTC.

V and J are TRBV6-6 and TRBJ1-1; no firm D call. Germline lookup yields CDR1 MNHNY and CDR2 SVGAGI (reference sequence). This CDR3 region has 12 residues. The V end lost 7 bases, the J end lost 6 bases, and 12 bases lay between the germline ends. Here the CDR3 DNA reads TGTGCCAGCATGTTGCGGGAATCTGAAGCTTTCTTT. Amino acids: CASMLRESEAFF.

About this clonotype itself: A single base separates this from a much larger clone, so it may be a read error. The chain couples TRBV29-1 to TRBJ2-7; 7 positions agree with TRBD2. The CDR3 spans 15 residues. V shed 7 bases and J 2 bases; nucleotides not matched to a gene: 14. The V gene's germline CDR1 is SQVTM and CDR2 ANQGSEA. The chain's CDR3 is CSAAGGTISPYEQYF. CDR3 DNA: TGCAGCGCCGCAGGAGGGACTATCAGCCCCTACGAGCAGTACTTC.

This clonotype was seen a handful of times. CDR3 sequence reads: CSARDGTFSNQPQHF. As DNA, the CDR3 is TGCAGTGCCCGGGACGGAACTTTTAGCAATCAGCCCCAGCATTTT. The V gene is TRBV20-1, the J gene TRBJ1-5; a possible D gene is TRBD1 (5 bases). Germline lookup yields CDR1 DFQATT and CDR2 SNEGSKA (reference sequence). The CDR3 spans 15 residues. Trimming took off 6 bases at V and 0 bases at J, with 15 bases between the two ends.

J is TRBJ1-6 and V is TRBV18; the D gene is possibly TRBD1 (6 bases). Trimming took off 2 bases at V and 5 bases at J, with 7 bases between the two ends. The V gene's germline CDR1 is KGHSH and CDR2 LQKENI. The CDR3 totals 14 residues. This CDR3 reads CASSPKGDNSPLHF. The CDR3 DNA sequence: TGTGCCAGCTCACCAAAGGGGGATAATTCACCCCTCCACTTT.

This clonotype was observed a handful of times. The rearrangement joins TRBV10-3 to TRBJ1-2; 7 bases agree with TRBD1. This CDR3 is 16 amino acids long. The V gene end was trimmed by 4 bases and the J gene end by 8 bases; junction bases not matched to a gene: 16. The germline V gene has CDR1 ENHRY and CDR2 SYGVKD. CDR3 in DNA: TGTGCCATCAGTGTAAGCCCCAGGGGGGAGTCGGAAGGCTACACCTTC. It yields the protein CAISVSPRGESEGYTF.

The J gene is TRBJ1-5, the V gene TRBV7-8, with a weak D call TRBD1 (5 bases). V lost 5 bases, J lost 5 bases, and 16 bases lay in between. The CDR3 contains 15 residues. CDR1 is SGHVS, CDR2 FQNEAQ, per germline. The CDR3 DNA reads as TGTGCCAGCAGCATCCGGTGGGACGTGGATCAGCCCCAGCATTTT. It specifies CASSIRWDVDQPQHF.

Ten or more counts support this clonotype. The chain carries TRBV12-3 or TRBV12-4 and TRBJ1-5, with TRBD1 matching 7 bases. The CDR3 runs to 15 residues. The V gene end was trimmed by 6 bases and the J gene end by 0 bases; junction bases not matched to a gene: 5. CDR3: CASSGDSLSNQPQHF. The CDR3 DNA follows: TGTGCCAGCAGCGGGGACAGCCTTAGCAATCAGCCCCAGCATTTT.

The J gene is TRBJ2-2, the V gene TRBV19; D is ambiguous. Trimming took 6 bases from V and 5 from J, leaving 7 bases between them. CDR1 is LNHDA, CDR2 SQIVND, per germline (reference sequence). The CDR3 covers 12 residues. The CDR3 DNA is TGTGCCAGTAGGGAAAGGACCGGGGAGCTGTTTTTT. As protein: CASRERTGELFF. Supplemented by reference TRBV19 and TRBJ2-2, the full variable domain reads DGGITQSPKYLFRKEGQNVTLSCEQNLNHDAMYWYRQDPGQGLRLIYYSQIVNDFQKGDIAEGYSVSREKKESFPLTVTSAQKNPTAFYLCASRERTGELFFGEGSRLTVL.

At least ten counts were recorded for this clonotype. The chain is built from TRBV7-8 and TRBJ2-7; 8 bases are a match to TRBD2. This CDR3 has 14 amino acids. Germline lookup yields CDR1 SGHVS and CDR2 FQNEAQ. V dropped 1 base and J dropped 4; count of bases not matched to a gene: 3. The CDR3 loop reads CASSLVGGAYEQYF. As DNA, the CDR3 is TGTGCCAGCAGCTTAGTCGGGGGGGCTTACGAGCAGTACTTC.

There are a few counts of this clonotype. The chain carries TRBV6-2 or TRBV6-3 and TRBJ2-1, with 7 nucleotides matching TRBD2. CDR1 is MNHEY and CDR2 is SVGEGT in the germline V gene. The CDR3 runs 16 residues. The V gene end was trimmed by 5 bases and the J gene end by 4 bases; junction bases not matched to a gene: 11. The CDR3 region has the DNA TGTGCCAGCAGTGTGACCGGCGGGAGAAATTACAATGAGCAGTTCTTC. Its translation: CASSVTGGRNYNEQFF.

The chain recombines TRBV11-2 with TRBJ1-1; possibly TRBD1 for D (6 bases). Germline CDR1 reads SGHAT; CDR2 reads FQNNGV. The CDR3 is made up of 15 amino acids. V was trimmed by 4 bases and J by 1 base, leaving 13 bases between them. The CDR3 DNA sequence: TGTGCCAGCAGCTGGGGGATGGGGGCGAACACTGAAGCTTTCTTT. It translates to CASSWGMGANTEAFF.